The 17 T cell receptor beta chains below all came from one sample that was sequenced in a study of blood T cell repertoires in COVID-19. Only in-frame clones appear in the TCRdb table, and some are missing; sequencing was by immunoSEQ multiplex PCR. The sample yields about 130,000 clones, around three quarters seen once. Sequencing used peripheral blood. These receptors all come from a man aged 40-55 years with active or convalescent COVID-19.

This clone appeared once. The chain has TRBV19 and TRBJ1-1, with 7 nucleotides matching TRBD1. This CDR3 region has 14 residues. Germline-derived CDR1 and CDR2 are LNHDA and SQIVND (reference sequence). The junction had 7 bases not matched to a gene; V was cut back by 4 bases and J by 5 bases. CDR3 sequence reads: CASSKTGQTTEAFF. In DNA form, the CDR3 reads TGTGCCAGTAGTAAGACGGGACAGACGACTGAAGCTTTCTTT.

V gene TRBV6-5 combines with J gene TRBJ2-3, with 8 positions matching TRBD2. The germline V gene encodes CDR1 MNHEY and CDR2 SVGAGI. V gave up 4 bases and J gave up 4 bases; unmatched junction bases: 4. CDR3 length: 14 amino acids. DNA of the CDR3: TGTGCCAGCAGTTTAGCGGGGTTCGCAGATACGCAGTATTTT. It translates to CASSLAGFADTQYF.

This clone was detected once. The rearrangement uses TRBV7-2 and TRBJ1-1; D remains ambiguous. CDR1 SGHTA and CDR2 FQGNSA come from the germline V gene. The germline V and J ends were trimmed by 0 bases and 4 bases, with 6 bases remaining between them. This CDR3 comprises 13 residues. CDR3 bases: TGTGCCAGCAGCTTAGCTCCGGGCACTGAAGCTTTCTTT. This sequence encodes CASSLAPGTEAFF.

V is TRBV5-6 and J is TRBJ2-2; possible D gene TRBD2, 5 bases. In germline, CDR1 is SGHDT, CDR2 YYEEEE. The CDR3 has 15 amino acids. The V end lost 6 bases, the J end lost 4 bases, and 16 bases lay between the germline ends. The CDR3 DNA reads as TGTGCCAGCACTTTCCGAGGGCCCTCCACCGGGGAGCTGTTTTTT. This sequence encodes CASTFRGPSTGELFF.

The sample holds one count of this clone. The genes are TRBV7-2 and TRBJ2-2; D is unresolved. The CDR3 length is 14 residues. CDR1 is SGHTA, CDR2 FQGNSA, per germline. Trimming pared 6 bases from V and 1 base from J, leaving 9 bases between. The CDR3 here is CASRQTWNTGELFF. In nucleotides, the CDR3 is TGTGCCAGCAGGCAGACTTGGAACACCGGGGAGCTGTTTTTT.

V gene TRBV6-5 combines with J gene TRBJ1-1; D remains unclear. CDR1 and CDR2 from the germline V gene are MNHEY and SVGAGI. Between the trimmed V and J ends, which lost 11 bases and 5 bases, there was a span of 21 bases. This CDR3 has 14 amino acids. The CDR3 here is CAALAQPGNTEAFF. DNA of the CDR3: TGTGCCGCCCTGGCTCAGCCGGGAAATACTGAAGCTTTCTTT.

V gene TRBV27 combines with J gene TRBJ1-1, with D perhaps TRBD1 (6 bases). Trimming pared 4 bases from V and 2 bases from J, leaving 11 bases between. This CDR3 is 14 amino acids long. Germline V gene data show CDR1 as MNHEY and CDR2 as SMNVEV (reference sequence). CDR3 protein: CASSSQGRNTEAFF. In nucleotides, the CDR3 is TGTGCCAGCAGTTCACAGGGCAGAAACACTGAAGCTTTCTTT.

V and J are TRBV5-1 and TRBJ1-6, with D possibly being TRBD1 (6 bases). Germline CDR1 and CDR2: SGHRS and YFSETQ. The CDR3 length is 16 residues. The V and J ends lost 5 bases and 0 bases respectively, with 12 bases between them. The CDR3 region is CASRRQEYSYNSPLHF. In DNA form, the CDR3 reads TGCGCCAGCAGGCGACAGGAGTACTCCTATAATTCACCCCTCCACTTT.

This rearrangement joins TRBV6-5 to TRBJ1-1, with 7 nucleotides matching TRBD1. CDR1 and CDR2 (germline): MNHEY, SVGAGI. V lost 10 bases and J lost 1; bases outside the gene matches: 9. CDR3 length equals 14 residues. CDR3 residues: CATTRGPGNTEAFF. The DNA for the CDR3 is TGTGCCACTACGAGGGGGCCGGGGAACACTGAAGCTTTCTTT.

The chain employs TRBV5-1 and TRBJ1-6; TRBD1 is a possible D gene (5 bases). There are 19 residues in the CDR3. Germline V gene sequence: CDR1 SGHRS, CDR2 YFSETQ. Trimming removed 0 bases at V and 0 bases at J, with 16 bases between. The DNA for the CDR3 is TGCGCCAGCAGCTTGGATGGAACAGGCCCTTCCTCCTATAATTCACCCCTCCACTTT. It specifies CASSLDGTGPSSYNSPLHF.

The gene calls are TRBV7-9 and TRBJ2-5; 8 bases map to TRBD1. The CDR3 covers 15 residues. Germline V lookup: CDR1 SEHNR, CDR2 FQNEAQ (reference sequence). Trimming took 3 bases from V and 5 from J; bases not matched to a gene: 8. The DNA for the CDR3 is TGTGCCAGCAGCTTCGGGCAGGGGGCAGGGGAGACCCAGTACTTC. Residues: CASSFGQGAGETQYF.

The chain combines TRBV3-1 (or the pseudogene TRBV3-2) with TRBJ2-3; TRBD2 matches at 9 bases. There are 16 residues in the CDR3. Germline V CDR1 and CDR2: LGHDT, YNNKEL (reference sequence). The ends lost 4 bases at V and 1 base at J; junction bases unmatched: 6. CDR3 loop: CASSRELAGRTDTQYF. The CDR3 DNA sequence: TGTGCCAGCAGCCGGGAACTAGCGGGCCGCACAGATACGCAGTATTTT.

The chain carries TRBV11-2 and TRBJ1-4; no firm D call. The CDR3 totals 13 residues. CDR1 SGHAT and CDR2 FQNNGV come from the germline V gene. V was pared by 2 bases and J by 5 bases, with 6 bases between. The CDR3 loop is CASSLWRNEKLFF. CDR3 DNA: TGTGCCAGCAGCTTATGGAGGAATGAAAAACTGTTTTTT.

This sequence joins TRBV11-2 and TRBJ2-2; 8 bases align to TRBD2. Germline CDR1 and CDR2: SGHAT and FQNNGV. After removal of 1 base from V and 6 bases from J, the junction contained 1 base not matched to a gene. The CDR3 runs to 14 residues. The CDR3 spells CASSLGGGPGELFF. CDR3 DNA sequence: TGTGCCAGCAGCTTAGGCGGGGGGCCCGGGGAGCTGTTTTTT.

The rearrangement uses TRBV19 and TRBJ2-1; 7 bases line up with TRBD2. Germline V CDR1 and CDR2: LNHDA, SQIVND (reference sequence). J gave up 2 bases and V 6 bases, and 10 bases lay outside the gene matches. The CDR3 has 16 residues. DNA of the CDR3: TGTGCCAGTAGCGCCCGGTCTCTAGCGGCCTACAATGAGCAGTTCTTC. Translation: CASSARSLAAYNEQFF.

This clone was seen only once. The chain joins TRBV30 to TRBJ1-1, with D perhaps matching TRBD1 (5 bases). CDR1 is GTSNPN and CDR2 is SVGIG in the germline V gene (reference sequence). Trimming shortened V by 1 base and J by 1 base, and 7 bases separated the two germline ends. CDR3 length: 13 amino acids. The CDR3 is CAWSGRANTEAFF. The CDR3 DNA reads TGTGCCTGGAGTGGCAGGGCGAACACTGAAGCTTTCTTT.

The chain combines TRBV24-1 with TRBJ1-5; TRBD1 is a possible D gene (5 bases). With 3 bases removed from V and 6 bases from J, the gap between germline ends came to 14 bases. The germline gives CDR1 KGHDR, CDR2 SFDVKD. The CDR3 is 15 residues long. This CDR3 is CATSDGAGSLQPQHF. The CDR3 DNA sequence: TGTGCCACCAGTGATGGGGCAGGGTCGCTTCAGCCCCAGCATTTT.